The next 9 T cell receptor beta chains were all read from a single sample in a study of blood T cell repertoires in COVID-19. Sequencing used immunoSEQ multiplex PCR; TCRdb keeps in-frame clones, though not all of them. Of roughly 40,000 clones in the sample, approximately 70% were seen once. Input material: peripheral blood. The receptors here all came from a man older than 75 with acute or convalescent COVID-19.

This clone was seen more than once but under ten times. This chain joins TRBV2 and TRBJ2-1, with 8 nucleotides matching TRBD1. This CDR3 contains 15 residues. Losses at the gene ends were 2 bases for V and 4 bases for J; bases not matched to a gene: 4. CDR1 is SNHLY, CDR2 FYNNEI, per germline. The CDR3 loop is CASSEQGASYNEQFF. The CDR3 DNA reads as TGTGCCAGCAGTGAACAGGGGGCTTCGTACAATGAGCAGTTCTTC.

The chain carries TRBV5-4 and TRBJ2-3; 7 bases fit TRBD1. The J segment lost 4 bases and the V segment lost 0 bases, leaving 8 bases of the junction unmatched. Germline V gene sequence: CDR1 SGHNT, CDR2 YYREEE (reference sequence). There are 16 residues in the CDR3. The CDR3 DNA is TGTGCCAGCAGCTTGGCGACAGGGTATCGGGCAGATACGCAGTATTTT. This codes for CASSLATGYRADTQYF.

The rearrangement joins TRBV29-1 to TRBJ1-3; TRBD1 might be the D (6 bases). The CDR3 consists of 13 residues. Germline CDR1 and CDR2: SQVTM and ANQGSEA. The V end was cut by 6 bases, the J end by 4 bases, with 13 bases between. The CDR3 sequence is CSVRGAGGNTIYF. The CDR3 DNA is TGCAGCGTCCGGGGGGCGGGAGGAAACACCATATATTTT.

The CDR3: CASSFFSGTRDNEQYF. CDR3 in DNA: TGTGCCAGCAGCTTTTTCTCCGGGACTAGGGACAACGAGCAGTACTTC. The chain uses TRBV5-6 and TRBJ2-7, with 8 bases matching TRBD2. This CDR3 spans 16 amino acids. Germline V CDR1 and CDR2: SGHDT, YYEEEE. J gave up 5 bases and V 2 bases, and 12 bases lay outside the gene matches.

V gene TRBV28 combines with J gene TRBJ1-5; 7 bases fit TRBD1. J lost 2 bases, V lost 6 bases, and 7 bases had no gene match. Germline V lookup: CDR1 MDHEN, CDR2 SYDVKM. CDR3 length: 15 amino acids. The CDR3 DNA sequence: TGTGCCAGCAGCCCGACAGGGAGTCGCAATCAGCCCCAGCATTTT. Translating gives CASSPTGSRNQPQHF.

V usage is TRBV24-1 and J usage is TRBJ2-1; 16 bases map to TRBD2. With V trimmed by 9 bases and J by 6 bases, 4 bases remained unmatched. The CDR3 loop spans 15 amino acids. In germline, CDR1 is KGHDR, CDR2 SFDVKD. For the CDR3, the DNA is TGTGCCACCGCGGGACTAGCGGGAGGGATCAATGAGCAGTTCTTC. Translation: CATAGLAGGINEQFF.

This clone was counted only a few times. This chain connects TRBV28 to TRBJ1-5, with 8 nucleotides matching TRBD1. CDR1 is MDHEN and CDR2 is SYDVKM in the germline V gene. This CDR3 is 16 amino acids long. V dropped 4 bases and J dropped 2; count of bases not matched to a gene: 7. For the CDR3, the DNA is TGTGCCAGCAGTTACCCACCGGGACAGGGCAATCAGCCCCAGCATTTT. This translates into CASSYPPGQGNQPQHF.

The rearrangement links TRBV5-3 to TRBJ2-1; perhaps TRBD1 as D (6 bases). TRBV5-3 qualifies as an ORF whose function is uncertain. The CDR3 runs 14 residues. V lost 2 bases to trimming and J lost 9 bases, with 15 bases between them. The CDR3 DNA follows: TGTGCCAGAAGCTTTAGCAGGGGACCGGGTGAGCAGTTCTTC. It translates to CARSFSRGPGEQFF.

This clone was counted once. CDR3 region: CASSLPTGRGYTF. The CDR3 bases are TGTGCCAGCAGTTTACCTACAGGGAGAGGCTACACCTTC. This rearrangement joins TRBV28 to TRBJ1-2, with D maybe TRBD1 (6 bases). Trimming left V 2 bases short and J 8 bases short, with 12 bases between. The CDR3 is 13 amino acids. CDR1 and CDR2 (germline): MDHEN, SYDVKM.